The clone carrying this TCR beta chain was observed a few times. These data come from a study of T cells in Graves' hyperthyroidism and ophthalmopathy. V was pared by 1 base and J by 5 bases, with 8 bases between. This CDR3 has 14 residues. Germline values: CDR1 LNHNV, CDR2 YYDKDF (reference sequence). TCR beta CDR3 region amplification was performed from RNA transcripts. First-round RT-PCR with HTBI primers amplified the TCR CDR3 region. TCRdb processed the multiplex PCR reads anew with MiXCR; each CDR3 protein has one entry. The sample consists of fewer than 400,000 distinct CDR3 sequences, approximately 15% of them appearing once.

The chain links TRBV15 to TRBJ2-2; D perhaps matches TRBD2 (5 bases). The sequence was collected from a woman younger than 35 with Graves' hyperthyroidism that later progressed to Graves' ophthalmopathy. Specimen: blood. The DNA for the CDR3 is TGTGCCACCAGCAGAGCGGGAATTACCGGGGAGCTGTTTTTT. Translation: CATSRAGITGELFF.